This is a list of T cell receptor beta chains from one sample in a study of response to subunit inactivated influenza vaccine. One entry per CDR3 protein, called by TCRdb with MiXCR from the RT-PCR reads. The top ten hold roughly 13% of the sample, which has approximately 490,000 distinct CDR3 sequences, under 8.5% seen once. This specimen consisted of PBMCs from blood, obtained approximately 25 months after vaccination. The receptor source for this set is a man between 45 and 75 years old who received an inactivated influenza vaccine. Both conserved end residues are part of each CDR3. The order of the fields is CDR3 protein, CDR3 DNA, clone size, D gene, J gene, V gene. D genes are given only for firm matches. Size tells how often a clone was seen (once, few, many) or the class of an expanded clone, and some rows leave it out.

CASRRQGWTDTQYF | TGCGCCAGCAGGAGGCAGGGGTGGACAGATACGCAGTATTTT | few | NA | TRBJ2-3 | TRBV5-1
CASNAGVYNYEQYF | TGTGCCAGCAATGCGGGAGTCTACAACTACGAGCAGTACTTC | NA | TRBD2 | TRBJ2-7 | TRBV28
CSARNWFGDTIYF | TGCAGTGCTAGAAATTGGTTCGGGGACACCATATATTTT | few | NA | TRBJ1-3 | TRBV20-1
CASSFLAGAQVLNTGELFF | TGTGCCAGCAGCTTTCTAGCGGGGGCCCAGGTTTTAAACACCGGGGAGCTGTTTTTT | many | TRBD2 | TRBJ2-2 | TRBV7-8
CASSQEAVGELFF | TGCGCCAGCAGCCAAGAGGCAGTCGGGGAGCTGTTTTTT | many | NA | TRBJ2-2 | TRBV4-3
CASTTSSGANVLTF | TGTGCCAGCACCACCAGCTCTGGGGCCAACGTCCTGACTTTC | few | NA | TRBJ2-6 | TRBV12-3/TRBV12-4
CSARPLPGQGTEQYF | TGCAGTGCTAGGCCCCTCCCGGGACAGGGGACCGAGCAGTACTTC | many | TRBD1 | TRBJ2-7 | TRBV20-1
CSAEGATNEQFF | TGCAGTGCTGAGGGCGCTACCAATGAGCAGTTCTTC | NA | NA | TRBJ2-1 | TRBV20-1
CSAEVLQGTSSGNTIYF | TGCAGTGCCGAAGTCCTCCAGGGGACAAGCTCTGGAAACACCATATATTTT | few | NA | TRBJ1-3 | TRBV20-1
CASSESLAGTGELFF | TGCGCCAGCAGTGAGTCCCTAGCAGGCACCGGGGAGCTGTTTTTT | many | NA | TRBJ2-2 | TRBV10-2
CASSGQGGNTEAFF | TGTGCCAGCAGTGGACAGGGGGGGAACACTGAAGCTTTCTTT | NA | TRBD1 | TRBJ1-1 | TRBV6-1
CSARDGNPGNYEQYF | TGCAGTGCTAGAGATGGTAACCCGGGGAACTACGAGCAGTACTTC | NA | NA | TRBJ2-7 | TRBV20-1
CASSPAEANGYTF | TGTGCCAGCTCACCGGCAGAGGCGAATGGCTACACCTTC | few | NA | TRBJ1-2 | TRBV18
CASSLREQRDDDEQFF | TGTGCCAGCAGCTTAAGGGAACAGAGGGATGACGATGAGCAGTTCTTC | NA | NA | TRBJ2-1 | TRBV13
CASMVRTENSPLHF | TGTGCCAGTATGGTTCGGACAGAAAATTCACCCCTCCACTTT | few | NA | TRBJ1-6 | TRBV12-3/TRBV12-4
CASSLSGESYEQYF | TGTGCCAGCAGCTTAAGCGGGGAAAGCTACGAGCAGTACTTC | NA | TRBD2 | TRBJ2-7 | TRBV7-9
CASSVGPATYEQYF | TGTGCCAGCAGCGTAGGTCCAGCTACCTACGAGCAGTACTTC | NA | NA | TRBJ2-7 | TRBV9
CSATDTSGLWGEQYF | TGCAGTGCTACCGATACTAGCGGGCTTTGGGGCGAGCAGTACTTC | few | TRBD2 | TRBJ2-7 | TRBV20-1
CASRNRVNYGYTF | TGTGCCAGCAGAAACAGGGTTAACTATGGCTACACCTTC | NA | NA | TRBJ1-2 | TRBV2
CASSDRGTGGRGYTF | TGCGCCAGCAGCGATCGCGGGACAGGGGGACGTGGCTACACCTTC | NA | TRBD1 | TRBJ1-2 | TRBV5-1
CASSPDSNNEQFF | TGCGCCAGCAGCCCGGACTCCAACAATGAGCAGTTCTTC | few | NA | TRBJ2-1 | TRBV5-1
CASSLAGLGPNTGELFF | TGTGCCAGCAGTTTAGCGGGTCTGGGCCCGAACACCGGGGAGCTGTTTTTT | few | NA | TRBJ2-2 | TRBV12-3/TRBV12-4
CASSRGGGQKETQYF | TGTGCCAGCAGCAGAGGCGGGGGGCAGAAAGAGACCCAGTACTTC | few | TRBD2 | TRBJ2-5 | TRBV7-6
CATTLGPSDTQYF | TGTGCCACCACCCTCGGACCTTCAGATACGCAGTATTTT | NA | NA | TRBJ2-3 | TRBV10-3
CASSGAGAYGYTF | TGTGCCAGCAGTGGGGCGGGGGCCTATGGCTACACCTTC | few | NA | TRBJ1-2 | TRBV2
CATFSGLSNTGELFF | TGTGCCACCTTTAGCGGCCTATCGAACACCGGGGAGCTGTTTTTT | NA | NA | TRBJ2-2 | TRBV11-2
CASSLARGEQYF | TGTGCCAGCAGCCTTGCCAGGGGAGAGCAGTACTTC | few | NA | TRBJ2-7 | TRBV3-1
CASSLLRTGQETQYF | TGTGCCAGCAGCCTTCTGAGGACAGGCCAAGAGACCCAGTACTTC | many | TRBD1 | TRBJ2-5 | TRBV2
CSALNRALSSYEQYF | TGCAGTGCTTTAAACAGGGCTCTCTCCTCCTACGAGCAGTACTTC | NA | NA | TRBJ2-7 | TRBV20-1
CSAPNANTQYF | TGCAGTGCTCCGAACGCTAATACGCAGTATTTT | NA | NA | TRBJ2-3 | TRBV20-1
CASRTGTGRTDTQYF | TGTGCCAGCAGAACTGGGACAGGGCGGACAGATACGCAGTATTTT | NA | TRBD1 | TRBJ2-3 | TRBV28
CASSLGSSPGELFF | TGTGCCAGCAGCTTAGGCTCCAGCCCCGGGGAGCTGTTTTTT | many | NA | TRBJ2-2 | TRBV11-2
CSAPRQGGYIQYF | TGCAGTGCCCCCCGCCAGGGCGGGTACATTCAGTACTTC | few | NA | TRBJ2-4 | TRBV20-1
CASTFGEQYF | TGTGCCAGCACCTTCGGGGAGCAGTACTTC | few | NA | TRBJ2-7 | TRBV28
CASSAFGSPELFF | TGCGCCAGCAGCGCATTCGGGAGTCCGGAGCTGTTTTTT | many | NA | TRBJ2-2 | TRBV5-1
CSARDRTGGPSEQYF | TGCAGTGCTAGGGACCGGACAGGGGGCCCATCCGAGCAGTACTTC | many | TRBD1 | TRBJ2-7 | TRBV20-1
CASSLNYGTGAQEQYF | TGTGCCAGCAGCTTAAATTATGGGACAGGGGCCCAGGAGCAGTACTTC | many | TRBD1 | TRBJ2-7 | TRBV7-3
CASSRVREDTQYF | TGCGCCAGCTCCAGGGTACGAGAAGATACGCAGTATTTT | few | NA | TRBJ2-3 | TRBV23-1
CASRPGIGEKLFF | TGTGCCAGCAGGCCGGGAATAGGAGAAAAACTGTTTTTT | few | NA | TRBJ1-4 | TRBV13
CSARGTGRTYEQYF | TGCAGTGCTAGAGGAACGGGACGAACCTACGAGCAGTACTTC | NA | NA | TRBJ2-7 | TRBV20-1
CASNKPAQGREFTDTQYF | TGTGCCAGCAACAAACCTGCCCAGGGCCGGGAGTTCACAGATACGCAGTATTTT | few | NA | TRBJ2-3 | TRBV11-2
CASSEIGQGNQPQHF | TGTGCCAGCAGTGAAATTGGGCAGGGGAATCAGCCCCAGCATTTT | few | NA | TRBJ1-5 | TRBV2
CASSSRPGNQPQHF | TGTGCCAGCAGCTCGCGACCAGGCAATCAGCCCCAGCATTTT | few | NA | TRBJ1-5 | TRBV5-4
CASSPQGRGHEQYF | TGTGCCAGCAGCCCTCAAGGCAGGGGACACGAGCAGTACTTC | NA | NA | TRBJ2-7 | TRBV7-9
CSARPGPIRSSGELFF | TGCAGTGCTAGACCCGGGCCCATCCGGAGTAGCGGGGAGCTGTTTTTT | few | NA | TRBJ2-2 | TRBV20-1
CASIRLAGGYPRPQYF | TGTGCCAGCATCAGACTAGCGGGGGGGTATCCGAGGCCCCAGTATTTT | many | TRBD2 | TRBJ2-3 | TRBV6-1
CASSPGQGRGQPQHF | TGTGCCAGCAGCCCTGGACAGGGGAGGGGTCAGCCCCAGCATTTT | many | TRBD1 | TRBJ1-5 | TRBV12-3/TRBV12-4
CASKEVGNQPQHF | TGTGCCAGCAAAGAGGTAGGCAATCAGCCCCAGCATTTT | many | NA | TRBJ1-5 | TRBV6-1
CASRARRTDTQYF | TGTGCCAGCAGGGCCCGGAGGACAGATACGCAGTATTTT | NA | NA | TRBJ2-3 | TRBV6-1
CSARQTSSYNSPLHF | TGCAGTGCTAGACAGACAAGCTCCTATAATTCACCCCTCCACTTT | few | NA | TRBJ1-6 | TRBV20-1
CASSYPGTGGFKDTGELFF | TGTGCCAGCAGTTACCCCGGGACAGGGGGTTTTAAGGACACCGGGGAGCTGTTTTTT | few | TRBD1 | TRBJ2-2 | TRBV6-2/TRBV6-3
CATRASAYTGELFF | TGTGCCACCCGGGCTAGCGCCTACACCGGGGAGCTGTTTTTT | few | NA | TRBJ2-2 | TRBV7-2
CSARELEVSYNSPLHF | TGCAGTGCTAGAGAGTTAGAGGTCTCCTATAATTCACCCCTCCACTTT | many | NA | TRBJ1-6 | TRBV20-1
CASSPLGSTGSYNEQFF | TGTGCCAGCAGCCCCCTCGGCTCCACGGGCTCCTACAATGAGCAGTTCTTC | few | NA | TRBJ2-1 | TRBV11-2
CASSFLLGAGEEQFF | TGTGCCAGCAGCTTTCTCTTGGGGGCGGGAGAGGAGCAGTTCTTC | NA | NA | TRBJ2-1 | TRBV7-9